A selection of T cell receptor beta chains follows, all from one sample in a study of blood T cells in healthy people across ages. TCRdb re-called the 5' RACE reads through MiXCR, storing one row per CDR3 protein. Of around 820,000 distinct CDR3 sequences in the sample, roughly 25% were seen once. These records were also assigned to another study, of T cells of mothers and their children.

The specimen was blood. These receptor sequences come from a boy younger than 18 in good health. Each CDR3 is given with its conserved first and last residue. D genes are given only for firm matches. Clone size appears in some rows only: once, few, many, or a class for an expanded clone.

abundance: NA
v_gene: TRBV2
j_gene: TRBJ1-4
d_gene: TRBD1
CDR3nt: TGTGCCAGCAGCGGACAGGGAGGGGTTGCAACTAATGAAAAACTGTTTTTT
CDR3aa: CASSGQGGVATNEKLFF

abundance: NA
v_gene: TRBV6-2/TRBV6-3
j_gene: TRBJ2-6
d_gene: NA
CDR3nt: TGTGCCAGCAGTAGATTGGACCGCTCTGGGGCCAACGTCCTGACTTTC
CDR3aa: CASSRLDRSGANVLTF

abundance: NA
v_gene: TRBV12-3/TRBV12-4
j_gene: TRBJ2-4
d_gene: TRBD2
CDR3nt: TGTGCCAGCAGTTTACTAGCGGGAACGGACATTCAGTACTTC
CDR3aa: CASSLLAGTDIQYF

abundance: NA
v_gene: TRBV7-2
j_gene: TRBJ2-7
d_gene: TRBD1
CDR3nt: TGTGCCAGCAGCCCGGACAGGGGCTACTACGAGCAGTACTTC
CDR3aa: CASSPDRGYYEQYF

abundance: NA
v_gene: TRBV7-6
j_gene: TRBJ2-7
d_gene: NA
CDR3nt: TGTGCCAGCAGCTTGGTGCGGGGCGGGCTAGCGCAACCCTACGAGCAGTACTTC
CDR3aa: CASSLVRGGLAQPYEQYF

abundance: NA
v_gene: TRBV16
j_gene: TRBJ2-2
d_gene: NA
CDR3nt: TGTGCCAGCAGCCAACGCCCCGTTGGGCCCGGCGGGGAGCTGTTTTTT
CDR3aa: CASSQRPVGPGGELFF

abundance: NA
v_gene: TRBV2
j_gene: TRBJ2-7
d_gene: NA
CDR3nt: TGTGCCAGCAGTAAAGGCCGGGACGGAGGGTTTGGCGAGCAGTACTTC
CDR3aa: CASSKGRDGGFGEQYF

abundance: NA
v_gene: TRBV6-5
j_gene: TRBJ1-5
d_gene: NA
CDR3nt: TGTGCCAGCAGGCCGTCCATAAAGAGCAATCAGCCCCAGCATTTT
CDR3aa: CASRPSIKSNQPQHF

abundance: NA
v_gene: TRBV4-2
j_gene: TRBJ1-2
d_gene: NA
CDR3nt: TGTGCCAGCAGCCACCTCCTCGAGGACACGGGCTATGGCTACACCTTC
CDR3aa: CASSHLLEDTGYGYTF

abundance: few
v_gene: TRBV3-1
j_gene: TRBJ1-1
d_gene: NA
CDR3nt: TGTGCCAGCAGCCAAGATTGGGGGAAGAACGCTGAAGCTTTCTTT
CDR3aa: CASSQDWGKNAEAFF

abundance: many
v_gene: TRBV7-2
j_gene: TRBJ2-5
d_gene: NA
CDR3nt: TGTGCCAGCAGATTAAACCAAGAGACCCAGTACTTC
CDR3aa: CASRLNQETQYF

abundance: NA
v_gene: TRBV3-1
j_gene: TRBJ2-5
d_gene: TRBD2
CDR3nt: TGTGCCAGCAGCCAAGAAAGGATAGCGGGACCGCAAGAGACCCAGTACTTC
CDR3aa: CASSQERIAGPQETQYF

abundance: few
v_gene: TRBV10-3
j_gene: TRBJ1-1
d_gene: NA
CDR3nt: TGTGCCATCAAAACCGACGGGGGGACTGAAGCTTTCTTT
CDR3aa: CAIKTDGGTEAFF

abundance: few
v_gene: TRBV28
j_gene: TRBJ1-4
d_gene: NA
CDR3nt: TGTGCCAGCAGTTTATCCGAGAGGACTAATGAAGAACTGTTTTTT
CDR3aa: CASSLSERTNEELFF

abundance: NA
v_gene: TRBV9
j_gene: TRBJ2-7
d_gene: NA
CDR3nt: TGTGCCAGCAGCGTAGGAGGGAGCCAGTCCTACGAGCAGTACTTC
CDR3aa: CASSVGGSQSYEQYF

abundance: NA
v_gene: TRBV28
j_gene: TRBJ2-7
d_gene: NA
CDR3nt: TGTGCCAGCAGCTCAGGGGGGATCTACGAGCAGTACTTC
CDR3aa: CASSSGGIYEQYF

abundance: few
v_gene: TRBV12-3/TRBV12-4
j_gene: TRBJ2-4
d_gene: TRBD1
CDR3nt: TGTGCCAGCAGTCACCTGGACCAGGGGGTCGCCAAAAACATTCAGTACTTC
CDR3aa: CASSHLDQGVAKNIQYF

abundance: once
v_gene: TRBV4-3
j_gene: TRBJ2-1
d_gene: NA
CDR3nt: TGCGCCAGCAGCCAAGATTCAAGGGGGGGGCTGCAGTTCTTC
CDR3aa: CASSQDSRGGLQFF

abundance: NA
v_gene: TRBV5-1
j_gene: TRBJ2-2
d_gene: TRBD1
CDR3nt: TGCGCCAGCAGCTTGGCCTGGGACAGGGCCACCGGGGAGCTGTTTTTT
CDR3aa: CASSLAWDRATGELFF

abundance: many
v_gene: TRBV7-8
j_gene: TRBJ2-6
d_gene: NA
CDR3nt: TGTGCCAGCAGCTCACGGGGGGACAGCTCTGGGGCCAACGTCCTGACTTTC
CDR3aa: CASSSRGDSSGANVLTF

abundance: NA
v_gene: TRBV7-9
j_gene: TRBJ2-5
d_gene: NA
CDR3nt: TGTGCCACCACCATCCAATCGTACCAAGAGACCCAGTACTTC
CDR3aa: CATTIQSYQETQYF

abundance: NA
v_gene: TRBV5-1
j_gene: TRBJ1-3
d_gene: NA
CDR3nt: TGCGCCAGCACCCCGGACGGATCCTCTGGAAACACCATATATTTT
CDR3aa: CASTPDGSSGNTIYF

abundance: NA
v_gene: TRBV12-3/TRBV12-4
j_gene: TRBJ2-5
d_gene: NA
CDR3nt: TGTGCCAGCAGTAGACTGGGATCGGGGGAGACCCAGTACTTC
CDR3aa: CASSRLGSGETQYF

abundance: NA
v_gene: TRBV7-2
j_gene: TRBJ2-3
d_gene: TRBD1
CDR3nt: TGTGCCAGCAGCTTGGGGACAGGGAGGGGAAATACGCAGTATTTT
CDR3aa: CASSLGTGRGNTQYF

abundance: NA
v_gene: TRBV6-5
j_gene: TRBJ1-3
d_gene: NA
CDR3nt: TGTGCCAGCAGTTACAGGAGCACTACATGGAAAGACACCATATATTTT
CDR3aa: CASSYRSTTWKDTIYF

abundance: few
v_gene: TRBV12-3/TRBV12-4
j_gene: TRBJ1-1
d_gene: NA
CDR3nt: TGTGCCAGCAGTTATCGACCGCGTGAAGCTTTCTTT
CDR3aa: CASSYRPREAFF

abundance: few
v_gene: TRBV9
j_gene: TRBJ2-5
d_gene: NA
CDR3nt: TGTGCCAGCAGCGTAGCACTCCAAGAAGAGACCCAGTACTTC
CDR3aa: CASSVALQEETQYF

abundance: NA
v_gene: TRBV28
j_gene: TRBJ1-6
d_gene: TRBD1
CDR3nt: TGTGCCAGCAGTTTTAGGACAGGCTATTCACCCCTCCACTTT
CDR3aa: CASSFRTGYSPLHF

abundance: few
v_gene: TRBV5-1
j_gene: TRBJ2-3
d_gene: TRBD2
CDR3nt: TGCGCCAGCGGGGGGAGGGTCGGAGGACCAGATACGCAGTATTTT
CDR3aa: CASGGRVGGPDTQYF

abundance: few
v_gene: TRBV24-1
j_gene: TRBJ2-2
d_gene: NA
CDR3nt: TGTGCCACCAGTGATTTGCAGGGACGGCCCGGGGAGCTGTTTTTT
CDR3aa: CATSDLQGRPGELFF

abundance: NA
v_gene: TRBV10-2
j_gene: TRBJ2-5
d_gene: TRBD2
CDR3nt: TGCGCCAGCAATGAGGCTAGCGGGGGGTTGGGAGAGACCCAGTACTTC
CDR3aa: CASNEASGGLGETQYF

abundance: many
v_gene: TRBV6-5
j_gene: TRBJ2-7
d_gene: TRBD1
CDR3nt: TGTGCCAGCAGGGACAGGGGGCCCTACGAGCAGTACTTC
CDR3aa: CASRDRGPYEQYF

abundance: NA
v_gene: TRBV20-1
j_gene: TRBJ2-1
d_gene: TRBD1
CDR3nt: TGCAGTGCTACTGATCCCGGGACAGGGGGCCGGAATGAGCAGTTCTTC
CDR3aa: CSATDPGTGGRNEQFF

abundance: NA
v_gene: TRBV12-3/TRBV12-4
j_gene: TRBJ2-5
d_gene: TRBD1
CDR3nt: TGTGCCAGCGGATCATTAGGGGGCTGGGAGACCCAGTACTTC
CDR3aa: CASGSLGGWETQYF

abundance: NA
v_gene: TRBV6-2/TRBV6-3
j_gene: TRBJ2-1
d_gene: NA
CDR3nt: TGTGCCAGCACCCAGACCCTCCGGCAGGTAGAGCAGTTCTTC
CDR3aa: CASTQTLRQVEQFF

abundance: NA
v_gene: TRBV9
j_gene: TRBJ2-4
d_gene: TRBD2
CDR3nt: TGTGCCAGCAGCGTAGCAGGGAGGGAGTACGGTGACATTCAGTACTTC
CDR3aa: CASSVAGREYGDIQYF

abundance: few
v_gene: TRBV4-3
j_gene: TRBJ2-3
d_gene: NA
CDR3nt: TGCGCCAGCAGCCAAGATGGATTTGGAGGAGATACGCAGTATTTT
CDR3aa: CASSQDGFGGDTQYF

abundance: NA
v_gene: TRBV27
j_gene: TRBJ2-3
d_gene: NA
CDR3nt: TGTGCCAGCGCCCGGAAGGAATTCACAGATACGCAGTATTTT
CDR3aa: CASARKEFTDTQYF

abundance: NA
v_gene: TRBV29-1
j_gene: TRBJ2-3
d_gene: TRBD2
CDR3nt: TGCAGCGTCGGGGGGAGGGGCGTCTTAGATACGCAGTATTTT
CDR3aa: CSVGGRGVLDTQYF

abundance: NA
v_gene: TRBV6-5
j_gene: TRBJ2-3
d_gene: TRBD2
CDR3nt: TGTGTGAGCAGGGCTAGCGGGAGCGCACGCATAGATACGCAGTATTTT
CDR3aa: CVSRASGSARIDTQYF

abundance: NA
v_gene: TRBV29-1
j_gene: TRBJ2-4
d_gene: TRBD1
CDR3nt: TGCAGCGTTAGACAGGGGCTCACCAAAAACATTCAGTACTTC
CDR3aa: CSVRQGLTKNIQYF

abundance: NA
v_gene: TRBV11-2
j_gene: TRBJ2-7
d_gene: TRBD1
CDR3nt: TGTGCCAGCAGACGATCGGGACAGACCTACGAGCAGTACTTC
CDR3aa: CASRRSGQTYEQYF

abundance: NA
v_gene: TRBV6-2/TRBV6-3
j_gene: TRBJ2-1
d_gene: NA
CDR3nt: TGTGCCAGCAGTTACGGAGTGACAGTTACTTGGGATGAGCAGTTCTTC
CDR3aa: CASSYGVTVTWDEQFF

abundance: few
v_gene: TRBV5-4
j_gene: TRBJ2-1
d_gene: TRBD2
CDR3nt: TGTGCCAGCAGCTTGACGGCTAGCGGCCACAATGAGCAGTTCTTC
CDR3aa: CASSLTASGHNEQFF

abundance: few
v_gene: TRBV7-2
j_gene: TRBJ1-2
d_gene: TRBD1
CDR3nt: TGTGCCAGCAGCTTTGGGGGACAGGGAAATGATGGCTACACCTTC
CDR3aa: CASSFGGQGNDGYTF

abundance: NA
v_gene: TRBV28
j_gene: TRBJ1-4
d_gene: TRBD1
CDR3nt: TGTGCCAGCAAGAGAAGGGGGCTTGCTGAAAAACTGTTTTTT
CDR3aa: CASKRRGLAEKLFF

abundance: few
v_gene: TRBV14
j_gene: TRBJ2-5
d_gene: TRBD2
CDR3nt: TGTGCCAGCAGCCGAGAGTGGACTAGCGGGAGAGAAACTTGCTTC
CDR3aa: CASSREWTSGRETCF